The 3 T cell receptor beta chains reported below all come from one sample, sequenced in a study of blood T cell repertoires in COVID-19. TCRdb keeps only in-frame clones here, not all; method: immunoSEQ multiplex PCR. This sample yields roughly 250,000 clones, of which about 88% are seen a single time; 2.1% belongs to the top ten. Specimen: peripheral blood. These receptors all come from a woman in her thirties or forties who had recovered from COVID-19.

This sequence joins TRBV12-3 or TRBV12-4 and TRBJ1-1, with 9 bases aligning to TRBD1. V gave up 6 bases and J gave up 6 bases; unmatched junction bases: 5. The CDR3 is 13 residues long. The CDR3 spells CASRGQGTPEAFF. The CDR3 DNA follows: TGTGCCAGCAGGGGACAGGGCACCCCTGAAGCTTTCTTT.

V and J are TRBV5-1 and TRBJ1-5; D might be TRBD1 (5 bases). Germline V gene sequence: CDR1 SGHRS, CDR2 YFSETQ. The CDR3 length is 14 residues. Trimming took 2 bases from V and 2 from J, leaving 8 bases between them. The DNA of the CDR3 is TGCGCCAGCAGCTTTGAAGGGGGCAATCAGCCCCAGCATTTT. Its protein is CASSFEGGNQPQHF.

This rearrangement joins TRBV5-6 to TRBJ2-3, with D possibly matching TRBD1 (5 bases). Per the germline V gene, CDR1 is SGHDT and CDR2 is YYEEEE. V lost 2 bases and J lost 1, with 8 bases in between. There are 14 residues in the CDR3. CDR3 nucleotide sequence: TGTGCCAGCAGCTTAAGGGGCGGCACAGATACGCAGTATTTT. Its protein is CASSLRGGTDTQYF.